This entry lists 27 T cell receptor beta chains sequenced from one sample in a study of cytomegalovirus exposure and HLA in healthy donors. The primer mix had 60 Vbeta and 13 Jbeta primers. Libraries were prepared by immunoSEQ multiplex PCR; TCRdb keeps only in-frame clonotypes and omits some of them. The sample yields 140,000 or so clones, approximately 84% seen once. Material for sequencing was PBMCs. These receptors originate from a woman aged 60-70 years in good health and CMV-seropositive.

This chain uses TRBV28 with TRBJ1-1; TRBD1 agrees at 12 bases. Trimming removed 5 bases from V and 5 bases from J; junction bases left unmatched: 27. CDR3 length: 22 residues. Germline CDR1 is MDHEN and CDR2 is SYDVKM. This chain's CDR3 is CASSRNTWDRGRLRGRGTEAFF. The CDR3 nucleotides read TGTGCCAGCAGTCGCAACACTTGGGACAGGGGGCGCTTAAGGGGGCGGGGGACTGAAGCTTTCTTT.

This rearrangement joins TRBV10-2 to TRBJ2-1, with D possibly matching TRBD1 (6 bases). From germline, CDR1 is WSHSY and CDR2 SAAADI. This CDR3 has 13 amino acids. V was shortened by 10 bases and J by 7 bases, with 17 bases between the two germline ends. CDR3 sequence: CATLSGRGNEQFF. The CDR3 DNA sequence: TGCGCCACCCTGAGCGGCAGGGGTAATGAGCAGTTCTTC.

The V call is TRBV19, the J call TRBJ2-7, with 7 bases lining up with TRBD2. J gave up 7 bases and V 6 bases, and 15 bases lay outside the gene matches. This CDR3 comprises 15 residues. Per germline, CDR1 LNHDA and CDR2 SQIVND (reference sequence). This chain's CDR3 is CASRPFWQGGGEQYF. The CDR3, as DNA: TGTGCCAGTAGACCGTTTTGGCAGGGCGGGGGAGAGCAGTACTTC.

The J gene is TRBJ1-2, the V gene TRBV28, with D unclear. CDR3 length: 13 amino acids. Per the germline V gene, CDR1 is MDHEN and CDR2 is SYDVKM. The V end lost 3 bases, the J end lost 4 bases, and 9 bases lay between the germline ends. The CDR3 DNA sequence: TGTGCCAGCAGTTTGGGGAGGAGCTATGGCTACACCTTC. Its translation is CASSLGRSYGYTF.

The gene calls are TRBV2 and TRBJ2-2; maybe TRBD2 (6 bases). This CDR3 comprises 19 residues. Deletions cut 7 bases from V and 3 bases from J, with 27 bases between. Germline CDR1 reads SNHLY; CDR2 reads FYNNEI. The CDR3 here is CASMMAVSDGDSHTGELFF. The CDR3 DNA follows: TGTGCCAGCATGATGGCAGTCTCGGACGGGGACTCACACACCGGGGAGCTGTTTTTT.

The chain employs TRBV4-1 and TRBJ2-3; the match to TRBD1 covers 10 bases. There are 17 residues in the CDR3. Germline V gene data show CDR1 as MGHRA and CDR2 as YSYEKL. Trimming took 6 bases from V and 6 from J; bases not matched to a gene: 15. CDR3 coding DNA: TGCGCCAGCAGTCGGACTCCGGGACAGGGGAAGGGGGATACGCAGTATTTT. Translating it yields CASSRTPGQGKGDTQYF.

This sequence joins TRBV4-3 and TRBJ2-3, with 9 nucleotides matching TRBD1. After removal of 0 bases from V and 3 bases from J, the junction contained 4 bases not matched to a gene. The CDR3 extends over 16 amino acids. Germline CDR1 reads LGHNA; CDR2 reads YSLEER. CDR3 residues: CASSQDQDRGTDTQYF. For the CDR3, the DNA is TGCGCCAGCAGCCAAGATCAGGACAGGGGTACAGATACGCAGTATTTT.

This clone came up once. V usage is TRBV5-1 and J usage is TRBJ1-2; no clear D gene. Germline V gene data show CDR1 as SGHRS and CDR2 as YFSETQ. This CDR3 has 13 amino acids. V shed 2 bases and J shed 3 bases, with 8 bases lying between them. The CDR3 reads CASSFSKDYGYTF. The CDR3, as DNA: TGCGCCAGCAGCTTTAGCAAGGACTATGGCTACACCTTC.

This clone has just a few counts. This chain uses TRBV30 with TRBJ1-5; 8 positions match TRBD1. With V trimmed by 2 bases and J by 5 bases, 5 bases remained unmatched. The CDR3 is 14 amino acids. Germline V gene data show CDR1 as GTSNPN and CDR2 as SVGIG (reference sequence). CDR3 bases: TGTGCCTGGAGTACCGGACAGGGCTATCAGCCCCAGCATTTT. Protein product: CAWSTGQGYQPQHF.

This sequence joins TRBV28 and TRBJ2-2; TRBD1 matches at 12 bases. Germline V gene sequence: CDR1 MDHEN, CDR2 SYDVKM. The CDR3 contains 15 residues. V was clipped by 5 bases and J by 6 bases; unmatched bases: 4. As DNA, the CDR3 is TGTGCCAGCAGTACCCGGGACAGGGGGCCCGGGGAGCTGTTTTTT. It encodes CASSTRDRGPGELFF. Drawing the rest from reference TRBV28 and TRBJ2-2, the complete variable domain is DVKVTQSSRYLVKRTGEKVFLECVQDMDHENMFWYRQDPGLGLRLIYFSYDVKMKEKGDIPEGYSVSREKKERFSLILESASTNQTSMYLCASSTRDRGPGELFFGEGSRLTVL.

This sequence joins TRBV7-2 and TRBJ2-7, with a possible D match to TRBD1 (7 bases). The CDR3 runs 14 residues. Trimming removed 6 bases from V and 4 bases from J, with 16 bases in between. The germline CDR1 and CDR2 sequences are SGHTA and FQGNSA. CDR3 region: CASSQSAGGYEQYF. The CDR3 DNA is TGTGCCAGCAGTCAATCGGCAGGGGGGTACGAGCAGTACTTC.

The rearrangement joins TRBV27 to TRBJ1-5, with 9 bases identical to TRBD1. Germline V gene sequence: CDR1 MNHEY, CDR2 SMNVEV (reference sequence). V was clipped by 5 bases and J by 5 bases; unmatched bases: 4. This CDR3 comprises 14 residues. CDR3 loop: CASSPTGGHQPQHF. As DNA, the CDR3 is TGTGCCAGCAGTCCGACAGGGGGTCATCAGCCCCAGCATTTT.

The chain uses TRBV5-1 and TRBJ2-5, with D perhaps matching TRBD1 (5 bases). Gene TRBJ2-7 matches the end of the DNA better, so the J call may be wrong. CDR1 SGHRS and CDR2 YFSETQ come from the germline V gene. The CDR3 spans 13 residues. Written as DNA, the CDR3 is TGCGCCAGCAGCCCCTGGGGCTACTACGAGCAGTACTTC. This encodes CASSPWGYYEQYF.

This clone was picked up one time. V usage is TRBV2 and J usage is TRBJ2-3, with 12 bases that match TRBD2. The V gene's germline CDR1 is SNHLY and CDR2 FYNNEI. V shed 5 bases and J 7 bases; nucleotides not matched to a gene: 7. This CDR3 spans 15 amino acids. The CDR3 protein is CASSPTSGSTNTQYF. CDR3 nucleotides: TGTGCCAGCAGTCCGACTAGCGGGAGTACAAATACGCAGTATTTT.

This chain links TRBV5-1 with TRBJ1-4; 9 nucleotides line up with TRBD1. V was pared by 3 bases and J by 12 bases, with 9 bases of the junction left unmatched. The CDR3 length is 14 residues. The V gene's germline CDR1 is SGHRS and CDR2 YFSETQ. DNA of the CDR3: TGCGCCAGCAGCTACTACAGGGGGCCGGGTGAACTGTTTTTT. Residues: CASSYYRGPGELFF.

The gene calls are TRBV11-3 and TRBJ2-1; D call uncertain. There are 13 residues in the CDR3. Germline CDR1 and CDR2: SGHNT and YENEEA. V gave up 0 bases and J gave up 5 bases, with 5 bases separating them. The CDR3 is CASSLDPNNEQFF. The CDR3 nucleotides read TGTGCCAGCAGCTTAGATCCCAACAATGAGCAGTTCTTC. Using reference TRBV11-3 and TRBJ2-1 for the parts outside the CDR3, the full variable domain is EAGVVQSPRYKIIEKKQPVAFWCNPISGHNTLYWYLQNLGQGPELLIRYENEEAVDDSQLPKDRFSAERLKGVDSTLKIQPAELGDSAVYLCASSLDPNNEQFFGPGTRLTVL.

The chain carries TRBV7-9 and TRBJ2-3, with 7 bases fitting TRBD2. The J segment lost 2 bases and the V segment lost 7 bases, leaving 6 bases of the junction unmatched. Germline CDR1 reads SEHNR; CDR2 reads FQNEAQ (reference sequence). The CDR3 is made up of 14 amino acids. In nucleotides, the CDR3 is TGTGCCAGCAACCAGGGAGGGGCCACAGATACGCAGTATTTT. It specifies CASNQGGATDTQYF.

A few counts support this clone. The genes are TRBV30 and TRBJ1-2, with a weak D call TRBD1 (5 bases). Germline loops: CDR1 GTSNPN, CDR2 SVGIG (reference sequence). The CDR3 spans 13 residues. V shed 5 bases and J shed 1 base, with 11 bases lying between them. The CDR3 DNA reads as TGTGCCTGGGCGGGGGAAATTAACTATGGCTACACCTTC. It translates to CAWAGEINYGYTF. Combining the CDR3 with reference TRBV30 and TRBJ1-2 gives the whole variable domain SQTIHQWPATLVQPVGSPLSLECTVEGTSNPNLYWYRQAAGRGLQLLFYSVGIGQISSEVPQNLSASRPQDRQFILSSKKLLLSDSGFYLCAWAGEINYGYTFGSGTRLTVV.

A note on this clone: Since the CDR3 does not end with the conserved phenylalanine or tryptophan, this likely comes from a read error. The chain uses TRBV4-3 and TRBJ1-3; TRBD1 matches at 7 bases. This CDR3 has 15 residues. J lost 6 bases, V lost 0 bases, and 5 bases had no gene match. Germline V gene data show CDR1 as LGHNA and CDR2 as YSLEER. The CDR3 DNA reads TGCGCCAGCAGCCAAGAGCCGACAGGGACAAACACCATATATGTT. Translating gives CASSQEPTGTNTIYV.

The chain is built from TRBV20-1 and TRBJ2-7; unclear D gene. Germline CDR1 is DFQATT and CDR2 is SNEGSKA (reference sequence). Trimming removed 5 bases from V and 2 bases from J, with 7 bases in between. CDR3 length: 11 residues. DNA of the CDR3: TGCAGTGCTCCTTATGCCTACGAGCAGTACTTC. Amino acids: CSAPYAYEQYF.

CDR3 protein: CSAPRGNTIYF. The CDR3 nucleotides are TGCAGTGCTCCCCGGGGAAACACCATATATTTT. The gene calls are TRBV20-1 and TRBJ1-3; D remains ambiguous. V gave up 5 bases and J gave up 4 bases, with 6 bases separating them. The CDR3 extends over 11 amino acids. Germline V lookup: CDR1 DFQATT, CDR2 SNEGSKA (reference sequence).

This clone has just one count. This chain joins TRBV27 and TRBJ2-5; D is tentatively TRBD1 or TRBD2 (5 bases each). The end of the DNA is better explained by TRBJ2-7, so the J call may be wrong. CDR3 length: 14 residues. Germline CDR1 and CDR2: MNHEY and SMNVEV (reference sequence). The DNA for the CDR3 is TGTGCCAGCAGCCGTCTCGGGACGGACTACGAGCAGTACTTC. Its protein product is CASSRLGTDYEQYF.

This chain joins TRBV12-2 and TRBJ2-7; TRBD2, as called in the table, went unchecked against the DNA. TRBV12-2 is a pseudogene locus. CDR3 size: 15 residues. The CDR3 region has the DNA TGTGCAAGTCGCGAAGAAGCGGGAGGGCCTCACGAGCAGTACTTC. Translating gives CASREEAGGPHEQYF.

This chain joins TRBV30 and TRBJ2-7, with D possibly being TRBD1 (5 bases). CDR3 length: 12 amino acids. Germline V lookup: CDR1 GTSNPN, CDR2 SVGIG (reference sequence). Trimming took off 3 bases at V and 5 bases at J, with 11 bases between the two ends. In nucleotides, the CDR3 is TGTGCCTGGAGCCAAGTAGGGGACGAGCAGTACTTC. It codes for CAWSQVGDEQYF.

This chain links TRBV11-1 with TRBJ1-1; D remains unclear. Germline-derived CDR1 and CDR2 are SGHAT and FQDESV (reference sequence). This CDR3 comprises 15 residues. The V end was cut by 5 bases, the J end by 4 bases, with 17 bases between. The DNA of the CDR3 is TGTGCCAGCAGCCCGGTCCAGGCCTATGGCACTGAAGCTTTCTTT. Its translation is CASSPVQAYGTEAFF.

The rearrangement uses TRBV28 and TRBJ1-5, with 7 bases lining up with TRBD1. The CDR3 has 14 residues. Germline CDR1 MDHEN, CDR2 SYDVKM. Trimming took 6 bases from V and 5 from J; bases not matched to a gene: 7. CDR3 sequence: CASRKDRNYQPQHF. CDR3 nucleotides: TGTGCCAGCAGAAAGGACAGGAATTATCAGCCCCAGCATTTT.

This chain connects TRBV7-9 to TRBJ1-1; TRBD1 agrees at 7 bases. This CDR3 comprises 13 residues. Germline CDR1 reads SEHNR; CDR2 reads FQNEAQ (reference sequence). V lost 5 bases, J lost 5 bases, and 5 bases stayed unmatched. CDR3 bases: TGTGCCAGCAGCCTAGAACAGGGGACTGAAGCTTTCTTT. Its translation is CASSLEQGTEAFF.